Listed below are T cell receptor beta chains from one sample, sequenced in a study of tissue T cells after allogeneic stem cell transplantation. Produced via immunoSEQ multiplex PCR; TCRdb's table is partial and in-frame only. The sample lists about 3,000 clones; approximately 59% were seen once. Material: ascending colon tissue, obtained at autopsy. These TCRs come from a male patient aged 60 or older with steroid-refractory graft-versus-host disease after an allogeneic stem cell transplant. Some T cells may arise from the graft donor. The CDR3 runs from the conserved cysteine through the conserved F or W. Each record gives: V gene, D gene, J gene, clone size, CDR3 protein, CDR3 DNA. A D gene is named only where the DNA matches it firmly. A clone size is listed for some rows: how often the clone was seen (once, few, many), or a class if it is expanded.

v_call: TRBV7-2; d_call: NA; j_call: TRBJ1-2; clone_size: NA; cdr3_aa: CASSLGGLNYGYTF; cdr3_nt: TGTGCCAGCAGCTTGGGAGGGCTTAACTATGGCTACACCTTC
v_call: TRBV7-9; d_call: NA; j_call: TRBJ1-6; clone_size: NA; cdr3_aa: CASSLGPSPLHF; cdr3_nt: TGTGCCAGCAGCTTAGGGCCCTCACCCCTCCACTTT
v_call: TRBV18; d_call: TRBD1; j_call: TRBJ2-5; clone_size: NA; cdr3_aa: CASSPQGVETQYF; cdr3_nt: TGTGCCAGCTCACCTCAGGGGGTAGAGACCCAGTACTTC
v_call: TRBV7-2; d_call: NA; j_call: TRBJ2-6; clone_size: NA; cdr3_aa: CASSLKFESGANVLTF; cdr3_nt: TGTGCCAGCAGCCTAAAGTTCGAGTCTGGGGCCAACGTCCTGACTTTC
v_call: TRBV4-1; d_call: TRBD1; j_call: TRBJ1-2; clone_size: NA; cdr3_aa: CASSQVSGQGTGGYTF; cdr3_nt: TGCGCCAGCAGCCAAGTATCGGGACAGGGAACTGGTGGCTACACCTTC
v_call: TRBV6-5; d_call: NA; j_call: TRBJ1-5; clone_size: few; cdr3_aa: CASSYRRVSSNQPQHF; cdr3_nt: TGTGCCAGCAGTTACCGCAGGGTTAGCAGCAATCAGCCCCAGCATTTT
v_call: TRBV11-2; d_call: NA; j_call: TRBJ2-2; clone_size: NA; cdr3_aa: CASSQMGGPLGTGELFF; cdr3_nt: TGTGCCAGCAGCCAAATGGGGGGCCCCCTTGGCACCGGGGAGCTGTTTTTT
v_call: TRBV3-1/TRBV3-2; d_call: NA; j_call: TRBJ2-3; clone_size: NA; cdr3_aa: CASSQGPAGDTQYF; cdr3_nt: TGTGCCAGCAGCCAAGGCCCCGCGGGAGATACGCAGTATTTT
v_call: TRBV11-1; d_call: TRBD1; j_call: TRBJ1-6; clone_size: large; cdr3_aa: CASSPQGDRENSPLHF; cdr3_nt: TGTGCCAGCAGCCCACAGGGGGATCGGGAAAATTCACCCCTCCACTTT
v_call: TRBV19; d_call: TRBD2; j_call: TRBJ2-1; clone_size: NA; cdr3_aa: CASSIGEGIASEQFF; cdr3_nt: TGTGCCAGTAGTATCGGGGAGGGGATAGCGAGTGAGCAGTTCTTC
v_call: TRBV7-2; d_call: NA; j_call: TRBJ1-2; clone_size: NA; cdr3_aa: CASSSTYGYTF; cdr3_nt: TGTGCCAGCAGCTCCACCTATGGCTACACCTTC
v_call: TRBV11-2; d_call: TRBD2; j_call: TRBJ2-7; clone_size: large; cdr3_aa: CPPRFGGARGGVAYEQYF; cdr3_nt: TGCCCCCCCCGCTTCGGGGGCGCTCGGGGGGGGGTTGCCTACGAGCAGTACTTC
v_call: TRBV5-4; d_call: NA; j_call: TRBJ2-1; clone_size: few; cdr3_aa: CASSLAHEQFF; cdr3_nt: TGTGCCAGCAGCTTGGCCCATGAGCAGTTCTTC
v_call: TRBV6-2/TRBV6-3; d_call: NA; j_call: TRBJ1-1; clone_size: NA; cdr3_aa: CASGSYNPTEAFF; cdr3_nt: TGTGCCAGCGGTTCCTACAATCCGACTGAAGCTTTCTTT
v_call: TRBV2; d_call: NA; j_call: TRBJ2-5; clone_size: NA; cdr3_aa: CASTGLQETQYF; cdr3_nt: TGTGCCAGCACAGGGCTCCAAGAGACCCAGTACTTC
v_call: TRBV5-4; d_call: NA; j_call: TRBJ1-1; clone_size: few; cdr3_aa: CASSFAEGTEAFF; cdr3_nt: TGTGCCAGCAGCTTTGCAGAGGGCACTGAAGCTTTCTTT
v_call: TRBV7-2; d_call: NA; j_call: TRBJ2-6; clone_size: NA; cdr3_aa: CASSSLSRANVLTF; cdr3_nt: TGTGCCAGCAGCTCCTTGTCCCGGGCCAACGTCCTGACTTTC
v_call: TRBV9; d_call: NA; j_call: TRBJ1-4; clone_size: once; cdr3_aa: CASSAGGRVPEKLFF; cdr3_nt: TGTGCCAGCAGCGCCGGGGGGCGTGTACCGGAAAAACTGTTTTTT
v_call: TRBV5-1; d_call: TRBD1; j_call: TRBJ1-2; clone_size: NA; cdr3_aa: CASSSGQGNYGYTF; cdr3_nt: TGCGCCAGCAGCTCTGGACAGGGAAACTATGGCTACACCTTC
v_call: TRBV27; d_call: NA; j_call: TRBJ1-3; clone_size: NA; cdr3_aa: CASSMTNSGFGNTIYF; cdr3_nt: TGTGCCAGCAGTATGACCAACTCTGGTTTTGGAAACACCATATATTTT
v_call: TRBV10-3; d_call: TRBD1; j_call: TRBJ2-1; clone_size: NA; cdr3_aa: CATTVGRQGVGEQFF; cdr3_nt: TGTGCCACCACTGTCGGCCGACAGGGAGTGGGTGAGCAGTTCTTC